The clone carrying this TCR beta chain has at least ten counts. As for time point: newly diagnosed GD, antithyroid drugs for less than 3 months. Following extraction of RNA from PBMCs, that RNA was used to make the TCR library. These data belong to a study of regulatory T cells in long-lasting Graves disease. CDR1 SGHAT and CDR2 FQNNGV come from the germline V gene. V trimming: 4 bases; J trimming: 8 bases; junction bases outside the gene matches: 12. This CDR3 region has 16 residues. According to the study, TCR beta libraries were built with iRepertoire HTBI primers and CDR3-region Arm-PCR. TCRdb redid the calling of the multiplex PCR reads with MiXCR, one entry per CDR3 protein. The table has 350,000 to 550,000 distinct CDR3 sequences, under 15% seen once. Separately, the same data were catalogued under a study of T cells in Graves' hyperthyroidism and ophthalmopathy.

The receptor's source is a woman aged 25 to 39 with Graves disease. The V and J genes are TRBV11-2 and TRBJ2-1; 9 bases map to TRBD1. The sequenced sample was peripheral blood mononuclear cells (PBMCs), obtained at new diagnosis, from a patient treated with antithyroid drugs. As DNA, the CDR3 is TGTGCCAGCAGCTCCGCCGGGACAGGGCTTGGCGATGAGCAGTTCTTC. Amino acid sequence: CASSSAGTGLGDEQFF.